The clone carrying this T cell receptor beta chain was observed a handful of times. Its antigen is undetermined. Trimming took 1 base from V and 6 from J, leaving 16 bases between them. Germline V CDR1 and CDR2: SGHAT, FQNNGV. This CDR3 region has 15 residues. The data belong to a study of response to subunit inactivated influenza vaccine. Study-wide results and limits: Authors proposed each seasonal influenza vaccination draws in few new T cells.

TCRdb redid the calling of the RT-PCR reads with MiXCR, one entry per CDR3 protein. The sample has almost 250,000 distinct CDR3 sequences; 9% to 15% are singletons. This clonotype was sampled from a man aged 50 or older who received an inactivated influenza vaccine. The gene calls are TRBV11-2 and TRBJ2-7; the D gene is possibly TRBD2 (6 bases). The specimen comprised non-naive T cells sorted from PBMCs, sampled 14 days before vaccination. In nucleotides, the CDR3 is TGTGCCAGCAGCTTAGTCGGGACTGCTGGAGGCGAGCAGTACTTC. It is translated as CASSLVGTAGGEQYF. The whole variable domain, filled in from reference TRBV11-2 and TRBJ2-7, reads EAGVAQSPRYKIIEKRQSVAFWCNPISGHATLYWYQQILGQGPKLLIQFQNNGVVDDSQLPKDRFSAERLKGVDSTLKIQPAKLEDSAVYLCASSLVGTAGGEQYFGPGTRLTVT.